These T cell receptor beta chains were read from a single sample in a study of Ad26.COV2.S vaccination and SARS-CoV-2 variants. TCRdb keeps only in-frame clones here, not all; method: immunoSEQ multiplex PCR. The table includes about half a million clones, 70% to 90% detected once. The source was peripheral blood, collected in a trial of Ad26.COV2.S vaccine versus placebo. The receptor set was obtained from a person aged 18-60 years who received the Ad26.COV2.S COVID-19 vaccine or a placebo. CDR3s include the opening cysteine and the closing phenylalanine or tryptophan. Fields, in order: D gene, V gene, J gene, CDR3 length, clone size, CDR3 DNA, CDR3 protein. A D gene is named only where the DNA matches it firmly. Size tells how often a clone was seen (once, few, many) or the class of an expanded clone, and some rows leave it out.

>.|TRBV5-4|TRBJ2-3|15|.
TGTGCCAGCAGCCCCGAGAGCGGAAACGCAGATACGCAGTATTTT
CASSPESGNADTQYF
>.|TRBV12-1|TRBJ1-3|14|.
TGTGCCAGCAGCCCGGCAACCTCTGGAAACACCATATATTTT
CASSPATSGNTIYF
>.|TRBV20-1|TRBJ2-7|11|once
TGCAGTGCTAGCGATCGGTTCAAGCAGTACTTC
CSASDRFKQYF
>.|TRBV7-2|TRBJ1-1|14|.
TGTGCCAGCAGCATTAGTGGGGGGAACACTGAAGCTTTCTTT
CASSISGGNTEAFF
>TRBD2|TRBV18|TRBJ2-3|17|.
TGTGCCAGCTCACCAAGTGCCTTGGCGGGGGGCACAGATACGCAGTATTTT
CASSPSALAGGTDTQYF
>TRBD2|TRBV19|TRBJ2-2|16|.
TGTGCCAGTACCCTCGTAGCGGGAATTAGTCACGGGGAGCTGTTTTTT
CASTLVAGISHGELFF
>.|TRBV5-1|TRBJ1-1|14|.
TGCGCCAGCAGCTTGGATCAGGGGACGGCTGAAGCTTTCTTT
CASSLDQGTAEAFF
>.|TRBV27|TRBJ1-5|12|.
TGTGCCAGCAGTCATAGCAATCAGCCCCAGCATTTT
CASSHSNQPQHF
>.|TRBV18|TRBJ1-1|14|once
TGTGCCAGCTCACCACCGAGTAAGGACACTGAAGCTTTCTTT
CASSPPSKDTEAFF
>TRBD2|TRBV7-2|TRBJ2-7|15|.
TGTGCCAGCAGCCAATACCGGGACTATACCTACGAGCAGTACTTC
CASSQYRDYTYEQYF
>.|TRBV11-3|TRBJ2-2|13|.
TGTGCCAGCAGCTTAGTTACATCCGGGGAGCTGTTTTTT
CASSLVTSGELFF
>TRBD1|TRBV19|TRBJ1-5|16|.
TGTGCCAGTAGTACAAGACAGGGGATGAGCAATCAGCCCCAGCATTTT
CASSTRQGMSNQPQHF
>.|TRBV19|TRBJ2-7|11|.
TGTGCCAGTAGTAGGCGAGACGAGCAGTACTTC
CASSRRDEQYF
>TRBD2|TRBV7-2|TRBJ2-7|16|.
TGTGCCAGCAGCTCCACTAGCGGGGGCCCCCCCTACGAGCAGTACTTC
CASSSTSGGPPYEQYF
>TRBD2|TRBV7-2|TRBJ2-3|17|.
TGTGCCAGCAGCTTAGGTTCACTAGCGGGGGGGCCAGATACGCAGTATTTT
CASSLGSLAGGPDTQYF
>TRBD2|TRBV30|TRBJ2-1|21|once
TGTGCCTGGAGACATCCTGGGGGACTAGCGGGAGCAAGGGTCTCCTACAATGAGCAGTTCTTC
CAWRHPGGLAGARVSYNEQFF
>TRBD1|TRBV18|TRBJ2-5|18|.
TGTGCCAGCTCACCACCGTCAGGACAGGCCCACAGTTGGGAGACCCAGTACTTC
CASSPPSGQAHSWETQYF
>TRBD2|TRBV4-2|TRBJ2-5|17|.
TGTGCCAGCAGCCAAGATTGGGCGGGGGGCCCGGGGGAGACCCAGTACTTC
CASSQDWAGGPGETQYF
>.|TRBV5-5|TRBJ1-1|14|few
TGTGCCAGCACATACAGGGAGGGGAACACTGAAGCTTTCTTT
CASTYREGNTEAFF
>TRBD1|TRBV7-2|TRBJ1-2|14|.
TGTGCCAGCAGCCCGGGGACAGGGGGCTATGGCTACACCTTC
CASSPGTGGYGYTF
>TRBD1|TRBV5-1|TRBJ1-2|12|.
TGCGCCAGCAGCCTCGGGACAGAAAACTACACCTTC
CASSLGTENYTF
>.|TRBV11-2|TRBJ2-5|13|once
TGTGCCAGCAGCTTTGGGGATGGAGAGACCCAGTACTTC
CASSFGDGETQYF
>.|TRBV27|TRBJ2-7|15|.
TGTGCCAGCAGTTTAGTCGGAGGGAGCTCCTACGAGCAGTACTTC
CASSLVGGSSYEQYF
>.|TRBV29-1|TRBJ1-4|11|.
TGCAGCGTTGGAGGTAATGAAAAACTGTTTTTT
CSVGGNEKLFF